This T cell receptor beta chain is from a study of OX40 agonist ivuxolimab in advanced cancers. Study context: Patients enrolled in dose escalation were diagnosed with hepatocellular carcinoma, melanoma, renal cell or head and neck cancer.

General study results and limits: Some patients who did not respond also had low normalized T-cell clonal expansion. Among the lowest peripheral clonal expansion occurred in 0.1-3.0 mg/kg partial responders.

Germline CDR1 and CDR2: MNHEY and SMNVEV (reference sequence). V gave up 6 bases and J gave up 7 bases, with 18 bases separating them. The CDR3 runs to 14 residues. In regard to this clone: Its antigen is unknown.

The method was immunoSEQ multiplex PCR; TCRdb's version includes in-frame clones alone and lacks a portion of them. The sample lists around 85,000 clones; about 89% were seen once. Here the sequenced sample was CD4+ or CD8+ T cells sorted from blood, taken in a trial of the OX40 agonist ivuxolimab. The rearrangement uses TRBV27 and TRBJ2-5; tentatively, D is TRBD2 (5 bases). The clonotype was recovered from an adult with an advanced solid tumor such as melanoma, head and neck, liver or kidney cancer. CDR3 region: CASSPTVGVGTQYF. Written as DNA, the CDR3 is TGTGCCAGCAGCCCAACAGTCGGGGTTGGGACCCAGTACTTC.